This entry concerns a single T cell receptor (beta chain). As yet, its antigen is unknown. PCR involved 60 Vbeta and 13 Jbeta primers. Produced via immunoSEQ multiplex PCR; TCRdb's table is partial and in-frame only. Among more than 150,000 clones, 70% to 90% were seen once, and the ten largest hold less than 2.5%. Donors consisted of healthy bone marrow donors. These data belong to a study of cytomegalovirus exposure and HLA in healthy donors. As for the study in general: A data release that came early held approximately 85 million unique TCRs from HLA-typed donors.

This CDR3 region has 16 residues. V lost 6 bases to trimming and J lost 0 bases, with 15 bases between them. The germline V gene encodes CDR1 MRHNA and CDR2 SNTAGT. Findings and limits, study-wide: HLA allele associations emerged for roughly 17,000 TCR beta sequences in a later analysis, at 0.05 false discovery rate. The authors enumerated 180 or so TCR beta chains as linked to cytomegalovirus.

Material for sequencing was PBMCs. The chain employs TRBV6-4 and TRBJ1-3; D gene ambiguous. The sequence was obtained from a woman younger than 35 in good health and CMV-seronegative. For the CDR3, the DNA is TGTGCCAGCAGAGACACTACTCGGAGCTCTGGAAACACCATATATTTT. The encoded protein is CASRDTTRSSGNTIYF.